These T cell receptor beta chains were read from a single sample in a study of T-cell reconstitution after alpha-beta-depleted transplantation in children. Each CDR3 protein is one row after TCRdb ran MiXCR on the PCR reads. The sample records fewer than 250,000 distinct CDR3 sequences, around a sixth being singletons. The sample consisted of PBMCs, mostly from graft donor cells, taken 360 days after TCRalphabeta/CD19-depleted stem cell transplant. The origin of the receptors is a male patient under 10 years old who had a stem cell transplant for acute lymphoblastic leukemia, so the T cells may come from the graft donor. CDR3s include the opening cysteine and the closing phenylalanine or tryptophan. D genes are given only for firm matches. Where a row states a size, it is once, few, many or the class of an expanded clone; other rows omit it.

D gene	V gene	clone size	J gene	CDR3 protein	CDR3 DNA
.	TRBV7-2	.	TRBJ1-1	CASSLGTVNTEAFF	TGTGCCAGCAGCTTAGGGACGGTTAACACTGAAGCTTTCTTT
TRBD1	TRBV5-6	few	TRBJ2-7	CASSPLGRQGRNYEQYF	TGTGCCAGCAGCCCCCTGGGTAGACAGGGACGGAACTACGAGCAGTACTTC
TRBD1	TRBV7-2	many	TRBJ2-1	CASSLRQGRQNEQFF	TGTGCCAGCAGCTTAAGACAGGGGAGGCAAAATGAGCAGTTCTTC
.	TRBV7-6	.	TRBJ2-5	CASSQSPSEQETQYF	TGTGCCAGCAGCCAGAGCCCTAGTGAACAAGAGACCCAGTACTTC
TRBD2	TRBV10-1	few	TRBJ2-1	CASSEQRGPSNEQFF	TGCGCCAGCAGTGAGCAGCGGGGCCCATCCAATGAGCAGTTCTTC
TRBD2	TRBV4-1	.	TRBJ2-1	CASSQDTSGLYNEQFF	TGCGCCAGCAGCCAAGATACTAGCGGGCTCTACAATGAGCAGTTCTTC
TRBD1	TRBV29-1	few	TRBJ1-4	CSVIRTGAEKLFF	TGCAGCGTTATCAGAACAGGGGCTGAAAAACTGTTTTTT
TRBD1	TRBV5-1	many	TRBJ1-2	CASSLAGQGGYGYTF	TGCGCCAGCAGCTTGGCGGGACAGGGCGGCTATGGCTACACCTTC
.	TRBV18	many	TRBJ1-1	CASSQGPTEAFF	TGTGCCAGCTCCCAGGGGCCCACTGAAGCTTTCTTT
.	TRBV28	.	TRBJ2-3	CASSGGRWTDTQYF	TGTGCCAGCAGTGGAGGCCGGTGGACAGATACGCAGTATTTT
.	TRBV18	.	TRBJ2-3	CASSPGRSSTDTQYF	TGTGCCAGCTCACCAGGACGGTCTAGCACAGATACGCAGTATTTT
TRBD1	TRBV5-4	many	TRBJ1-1	CASSFRGRRNTEAFF	TGTGCCAGCAGCTTCAGGGGGCGACGTAACACTGAAGCTTTCTTT
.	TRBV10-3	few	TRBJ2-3	CAISEPHRGVRVGVDTQYF	TGTGCCATCAGTGAGCCCCACCGGGGAGTCCGGGTTGGTGTAGATACGCAGTATTTT
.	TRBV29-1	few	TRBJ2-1	CSVEAVDYNEQFF	TGCAGCGTTGAAGCGGTGGATTACAATGAGCAGTTCTTC
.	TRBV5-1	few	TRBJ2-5	CASSLAVGAETQYF	TGCGCCAGCAGCTTGGCCGTGGGTGCGGAGACCCAGTACTTC
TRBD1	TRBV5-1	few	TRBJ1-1	CASSLAQGGTEAFF	TGTGCCAGCAGCTTGGCCCAGGGGGGAACTGAAGCTTTCTTT
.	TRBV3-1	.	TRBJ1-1	CASSQVANAIEAFF	TGTGCCAGCAGCCAAGTCGCGAACGCGATTGAAGCTTTCTTT
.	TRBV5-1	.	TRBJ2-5	CASSPPGQLQETQYF	TGCGCCAGCAGTCCTCCGGGACAACTCCAAGAGACCCAGTACTTC
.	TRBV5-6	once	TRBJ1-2	CASSFRRQPTNYGYTF	TGTGCCAGCAGCTTTCGTCGGCAGCCTACTAACTATGGCTACACCTTC
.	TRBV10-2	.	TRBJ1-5	CASSEEGVFYSNQPQHF	TGCGCCAGCAGTGAAGAAGGGGTCTTTTATAGCAATCAGCCCCAGCATTTT
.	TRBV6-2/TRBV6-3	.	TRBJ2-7	CASSYSTDFRTYEQYF	TGTGCCAGCAGTTACTCGACAGATTTTCGAACCTACGAGCAGTACTTC
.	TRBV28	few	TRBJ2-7	CASSLEGRGYPYEQYF	TGTGCCAGCAGTTTAGAGGGACGTGGGTATCCCTACGAGCAGTACTTC
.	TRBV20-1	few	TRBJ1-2	CSARSDLNYGYTF	TGCAGTGCCCGATCGGACCTTAACTATGGCTACACCTTC
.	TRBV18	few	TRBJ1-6	CASSPLLNNSPLHF	TGTGCCAGCTCACCGCTACTAAACAATTCACCCCTCCACTTT
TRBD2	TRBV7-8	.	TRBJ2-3	CASVVAGAEDTQYF	TGTGCCAGCGTAGTAGCGGGGGCGGAAGATACGCAGTATTTT
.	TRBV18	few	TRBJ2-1	CASSPRVGPYNEQFF	TGTGCCAGCTCACCCCGGGTAGGGCCCTACAATGAGCAGTTCTTC
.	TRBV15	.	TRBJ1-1	CATSRGPQGNLGDTEAFF	TGTGCCACCAGCAGAGGACCCCAGGGAAATCTCGGGGACACTGAAGCTTTCTTT
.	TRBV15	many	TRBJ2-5	CATSRDRTSQYF	TGTGCCACCAGCAGAGATCGGACATCCCAGTACTTC
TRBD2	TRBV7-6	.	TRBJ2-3	CASSPVGTSGALLGDTQYF	TGTGCCAGCAGCCCAGTGGGGACTAGCGGGGCACTCCTGGGAGATACGCAGTATTTT
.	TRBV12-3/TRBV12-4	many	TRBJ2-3	CASSSPTRGPDTQYF	TGTGCCAGCAGTTCACCGACTAGGGGCCCAGATACGCAGTATTTT
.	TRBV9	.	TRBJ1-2	CASSDRQDLYGYTF	TGTGCCAGCAGCGACCGACAGGACCTTTATGGCTACACCTTC
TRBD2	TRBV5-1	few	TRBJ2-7	CASSLNTGTSGEQYF	TGCGCCAGCAGCTTAAATACCGGGACTAGCGGAGAGCAGTACTTC
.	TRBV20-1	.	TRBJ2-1	CSARSPRLRSYNEQFF	TGCAGTGCTCGTTCTCCCAGACTCCGCTCCTACAATGAGCAGTTCTTC
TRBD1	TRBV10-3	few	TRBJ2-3	CAITAGGITDTQYF	TGTGCCATCACAGCAGGGGGTATAACAGATACGCAGTATTTT
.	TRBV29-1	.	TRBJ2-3	CSVVFTGAADTQYF	TGCAGCGTTGTATTTACGGGGGCGGCAGATACGCAGTATTTT
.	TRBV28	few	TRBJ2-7	CASFTGGREDYEQYF	TGTGCCAGCTTTACTGGGGGCAGGGAGGACTACGAGCAGTACTTC
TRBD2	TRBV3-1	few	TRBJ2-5	CASRATGTSGEETQYF	TGTGCCAGCAGGGCGACCGGGACTAGCGGGGAAGAGACCCAGTACTTC
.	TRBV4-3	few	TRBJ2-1	CASSQGDSSYNEQFF	TGCGCCAGCAGCCAAGGCGATAGCTCCTACAATGAGCAGTTCTTC